A selection of T cell receptor beta chains follows, all from one sample in a study of blood T cell repertoires in COVID-19. Assay: immunoSEQ multiplex PCR; the TCRdb copy retains only in-frame clones and omits some. In the table there are 240,000 or so clones, approximately 83% of which are singletons. Sequencing was done on a sample of peripheral blood. Receptor source: a man aged 25-40 years who had recovered from COVID-19. The CDR3 runs from the conserved cysteine through the conserved F or W. D genes are given only for firm matches. Part of the rows lack a size; the others show once, few, many or a class for expanded clones.

clone_size d_call j_call v_call cdr3_nt cdr3_aa
. . TRBJ2-7 TRBV29-1 TGCAGCGTTGGTTTAAGTATTTCGTCAGGGAAACCCGAGCAGTACTTC CSVGLSISSGKPEQYF
. TRBD1 TRBJ2-4 TRBV2 TGTGCCAGCAGTGAACATCCAGGGGGCTCTAACCGAGACATTCAGTACTTC CASSEHPGGSNRDIQYF
. TRBD1 TRBJ1-6 TRBV6-5 TGTGCCTACCGGACAGGCTATAATTCACCCCTCCACTTT CAYRTGYNSPLHF
. . TRBJ1-1 TRBV3-1/TRBV3-2 TGTGCCAGCAGGGAAACCGGGAAACAACGTGAAGCTTTCTTT CASRETGKQREAFF
. TRBD1 TRBJ1-6 TRBV7-6 TGTGCCAGCAGCTCTGGACAGGCGGGTCCACCCCTCCACTTT CASSSGQAGPPLHF
. TRBD1 TRBJ2-3 TRBV5-6 TGTGCCAGCAGCTTGGCGGGGACAGGGTACGCAGATACGCAGTATTTT CASSLAGTGYADTQYF
once . TRBJ2-5 TRBV2 TGTGCCAGCAGTGAGCAGGGGTCAGGTGCCGAGACCCAGTACTTC CASSEQGSGAETQYF
. . TRBJ1-4 TRBV19 TGTGCCACCAAATCCAGGGTTAATGAAAAACTGTTTTTT CATKSRVNEKLFF
few . TRBJ1-2 TRBV2 TGTGCCAGCAGTGAAGGCATTTACAGGTTGGGCTACACCTTC CASSEGIYRLGYTF
. . TRBJ1-4 TRBV18 TGTGCCAGCTCACCCCGACAGGACCCGGCTTATGAAAAACTGTTTTTT CASSPRQDPAYEKLFF
. . TRBJ2-7 TRBV5-1 TGCGCCAGCAGCTTGGACAGGGGAGGACACGAGCAGTACTTC CASSLDRGGHEQYF
. . TRBJ2-1 TRBV27 TGTGCCAGCAGCCGACAGGTTGGCTCCTACAATGAGCAGTTCTTC CASSRQVGSYNEQFF
. . TRBJ1-1 TRBV6-6 TGTGCCAGCAGTTCCTACAGTTCCTACACTGAAGCTTTCTTT CASSSYSSYTEAFF
. TRBD1 TRBJ2-2 TRBV4-1 TGCGCCAGCAGCCAAGTGGAACAGGGGGATGGCACCGGGGAGCTGTTTTTT CASSQVEQGDGTGELFF
. . TRBJ2-2 TRBV27 TGTGCCAGCAGTTTAGGGGAGGCTTACACCGGGGAGCTGTTTTTT CASSLGEAYTGELFF
. TRBD1 TRBJ2-3 TRBV12-5 TGTGCTAGTGGTAATTGGGACAGGGGAGGGACGCAGTATTTT CASGNWDRGGTQYF
. . TRBJ1-6 TRBV6-5 TGTGCCAGCGGTCCATGGACACGGACAGAGCTCCTCCACTTT CASGPWTRTELLHF
. TRBD2 TRBJ2-1 TRBV7-9 TGTGCCAGCAGCCCCGTACGTACGGGGGGGCTGTTCTTC CASSPVRTGGLFF
. . TRBJ1-2 TRBV12-3/TRBV12-4 TGTGCCAGCGCAGGGACACGTTATGGCTACACCTTC CASAGTRYGYTF
. TRBD1 TRBJ1-4 TRBV15 TGTGCCACCAGCAGAGCCCCCGGGACAGGGCTTGAAAAACTGTTTTTT CATSRAPGTGLEKLFF
. TRBD2 TRBJ2-5 TRBV25-1 TGTGCCAGCAGTGAATATTCGCCTAGCGGGACCCAGTACTTC CASSEYSPSGTQYF
. TRBD1 TRBJ1-2 TRBV5-8 TGTGCCAGCAGCAAATGGGACAGGGGTAGCCATGGCTACACCTTC CASSKWDRGSHGYTF
. TRBD1 TRBJ1-6 TRBV5-8 TGTGCCAGCAGCGACCCTGGACAGGGGGCTGGTTCACCCCTCCACTTT CASSDPGQGAGSPLHF